A selection of T cell receptor beta chains follows, all from one sample in a study of blood T cell repertoires in COVID-19. The protocol was immunoSEQ multiplex PCR, while the TCRdb copy is restricted to in-frame clones and leaves out a portion. The profile shows approximately 260,000 clones, 70% to 85% of them singletons. The sequenced sample consisted of peripheral blood. The source is a woman older than 75 with active or convalescent COVID-19. Each CDR3 is given with its conserved first and last residue. The D gene is left open where the match is weak. Size is stated for part of the rows, as once, few or many counts, or as a class when the clone is expanded.

CDR3aa: CASSFISQGTYEQYF
CDR3nt: TGTGCCAGCAGCTTTATCTCTCAGGGGACCTACGAGCAGTACTTC
j_gene: TRBJ2-7
v_gene: TRBV7-2
d_gene: -
abundance: -

CDR3aa: CASSLRGADYEQYF
CDR3nt: TGCGCCAGCAGCTTGAGGGGCGCGGACTACGAGCAGTACTTC
j_gene: TRBJ2-7
v_gene: TRBV5-1
d_gene: -
abundance: few

CDR3aa: CASSPGQGGGNQPQHF
CDR3nt: TGCGCCAGCAGCCCAGGACAGGGAGGGGGCAATCAGCCCCAGCATTTT
j_gene: TRBJ1-5
v_gene: TRBV4-1
d_gene: TRBD1
abundance: -

CDR3aa: CASSPGTVSGNTIYF
CDR3nt: TGTGCCAGCTCTCCAGGGACAGTTTCTGGAAACACCATATATTTT
j_gene: TRBJ1-3
v_gene: TRBV18
d_gene: TRBD1
abundance: once

CDR3aa: CTSSQDPGGRYNEQFF
CDR3nt: TGCACCAGCAGCCAAGATCCGGGAGGGAGGTACAATGAGCAGTTCTTC
j_gene: TRBJ2-1
v_gene: TRBV1
d_gene: -
abundance: many

CDR3aa: CASSSGQGANQETQYF
CDR3nt: TGTGCCAGCAGCTCGGGACAGGGGGCCAACCAAGAGACCCAGTACTTC
j_gene: TRBJ2-5
v_gene: TRBV5-4
d_gene: TRBD1
abundance: -

CDR3aa: CASSLRQGDLPRYGYTF
CDR3nt: TGTGCCAGTAGTTTGCGACAGGGTGACCTTCCCCGCTATGGCTACACCTTC
j_gene: TRBJ1-2
v_gene: TRBV19
d_gene: TRBD1
abundance: -

CDR3aa: CASSQGDTRTDTQYF
CDR3nt: TGCGCCAGCAGCCAAGGGGACACCCGCACAGATACGCAGTATTTT
j_gene: TRBJ2-3
v_gene: TRBV5-1
d_gene: -
abundance: -

CDR3aa: CASSLGAYEQYF
CDR3nt: TGCGCCAGCAGCTTGGGAGCGTACGAGCAGTACTTC
j_gene: TRBJ2-7
v_gene: TRBV5-1
d_gene: -
abundance: few

CDR3aa: CASSQPLRGGRNSYEQYF
CDR3nt: TGTGCCAGCAGCCAGCCACTCCGGGGCGGGAGAAATTCCTACGAGCAGTACTTC
j_gene: TRBJ2-7
v_gene: TRBV3-1/TRBV3-2
d_gene: TRBD2
abundance: -

CDR3aa: CASRGTGGSYNEQFF
CDR3nt: TGTGCCAGCCGAGGGACAGGAGGCTCCTACAATGAGCAGTTCTTC
j_gene: TRBJ2-1
v_gene: TRBV19
d_gene: TRBD1
abundance: -

CDR3aa: CASSPPGGKGEKLFF
CDR3nt: TGTGCCAGCAGCCCTCCTGGGGGCAAGGGTGAAAAACTGTTTTTT
j_gene: TRBJ1-4
v_gene: TRBV9
d_gene: -
abundance: few

CDR3aa: CARDSNTATNEKLFF
CDR3nt: TGTGCCAGGGATTCAAACACAGCAACTAATGAAAAACTGTTTTTT
j_gene: TRBJ1-4
v_gene: TRBV6-5
d_gene: -
abundance: once

CDR3aa: CSGSTGTGRNEQYF
CDR3nt: TGCAGCGGATCCACCGGGACAGGGAGAAACGAGCAGTACTTC
j_gene: TRBJ2-7
v_gene: TRBV29-1
d_gene: TRBD1
abundance: -

CDR3aa: CASSLWASRSNQPQHF
CDR3nt: TGTGCCAGCAGCTTGTGGGCCAGCCGGAGCAATCAGCCCCAGCATTTT
j_gene: TRBJ1-5
v_gene: TRBV5-5
d_gene: -
abundance: -

CDR3aa: CASSPRQGGSGNTIYF
CDR3nt: TGTGCCAGCAGCCCCCGACAGGGAGGATCTGGAAACACCATATATTTT
j_gene: TRBJ1-3
v_gene: TRBV9
d_gene: TRBD1
abundance: once

CDR3aa: CSASSASSGNEQFF
CDR3nt: TGCAGTGCTAGTTCAGCTAGCTCCGGTAATGAGCAGTTCTTC
j_gene: TRBJ2-1
v_gene: TRBV20-1
d_gene: -
abundance: -

CDR3aa: CASSLYLVTGRLVGETQYF
CDR3nt: TGTGCCAGCAGCTTATATCTGGTGACAGGGAGGCTAGTGGGAGAGACCCAGTACTTC
j_gene: TRBJ2-5
v_gene: TRBV7-9
d_gene: -
abundance: -

CDR3aa: CSVALAGTYEQYF
CDR3nt: TGCAGCGTTGCTCTAGCGGGGACCTACGAGCAGTACTTC
j_gene: TRBJ2-7
v_gene: TRBV29-1
d_gene: TRBD2
abundance: -

CDR3aa: CASSPQGGGGANVLTF
CDR3nt: TGTGCCAGCAGTCCCCAAGGGGGTGGTGGGGCCAACGTCCTGACTTTC
j_gene: TRBJ2-6
v_gene: TRBV28
d_gene: -
abundance: -

CDR3aa: CASSYLLGQGGSGELFF
CDR3nt: TGTGCCAGCAGCTATTTACTGGGACAGGGAGGTTCCGGGGAGCTGTTTTTT
j_gene: TRBJ2-2
v_gene: TRBV5-6
d_gene: TRBD1
abundance: -

CDR3aa: CASSINFGQPQHF
CDR3nt: TGTGCCAGTAGTATTAACTTCGGTCAGCCCCAGCATTTT
j_gene: TRBJ1-5
v_gene: TRBV19
d_gene: -
abundance: -

CDR3aa: CASRTLGGYTF
CDR3nt: TGTGCCAGCAGGACACTGGGTGGCTACACCTTC
j_gene: TRBJ1-2
v_gene: TRBV27
d_gene: -
abundance: -

CDR3aa: CASSLGGAGNQPQHF
CDR3nt: TGTGCCAGCAGTCTCGGGGGGGCGGGGAATCAGCCCCAGCATTTT
j_gene: TRBJ1-5
v_gene: TRBV28
d_gene: -
abundance: few

CDR3aa: CSVEDSSGAVYTF
CDR3nt: TGCAGCGTTGAAGATTCCTCAGGGGCCGTCTACACCTTC
j_gene: TRBJ1-2
v_gene: TRBV29-1
d_gene: -
abundance: -

CDR3aa: CAWSVEGNTEAFF
CDR3nt: TGTGCCTGGAGTGTAGAGGGGAACACTGAAGCTTTCTTT
j_gene: TRBJ1-1
v_gene: TRBV30
d_gene: -
abundance: -

CDR3aa: CASTPGQGNSPLHF
CDR3nt: TGTGCCAGCACCCCGGGACAGGGAAATTCACCCCTCCACTTT
j_gene: TRBJ1-6
v_gene: TRBV28
d_gene: TRBD1
abundance: -

CDR3aa: CASSVAPGNTEAFF
CDR3nt: TGTGCCAGCAGCGTAGCGCCAGGGAACACTGAAGCTTTCTTT
j_gene: TRBJ1-1
v_gene: TRBV9
d_gene: -
abundance: -

CDR3aa: CASSLGRWGDLNTDTQYF
CDR3nt: TGTGCCAGCAGCTTAGGGAGGTGGGGGGATCTTAACACAGATACGCAGTATTTT
j_gene: TRBJ2-3
v_gene: TRBV11-2
d_gene: -
abundance: -

CDR3aa: CASSPLSVQETQYF
CDR3nt: TGTGCCAGCAGCCCCCTGTCAGTCCAAGAGACCCAGTACTTC
j_gene: TRBJ2-5
v_gene: TRBV14
d_gene: -
abundance: -

CDR3aa: CSARDPPGYTF
CDR3nt: TGCAGTGCTAGAGATCCCCCAGGGTACACCTTC
j_gene: TRBJ1-2
v_gene: TRBV20-1
d_gene: -
abundance: -

CDR3aa: CASSPRLASYNEQFF
CDR3nt: TGTGCCAGCAGCCCCCGCCTAGCGTCCTACAATGAGCAGTTCTTC
j_gene: TRBJ2-1
v_gene: TRBV11-2
d_gene: -
abundance: -

CDR3aa: CASQGAWAEAFF
CDR3nt: TGTGCCAGCCAGGGGGCGTGGGCTGAAGCTTTCTTT
j_gene: TRBJ1-1
v_gene: TRBV6-5
d_gene: TRBD1
abundance: -

CDR3aa: CASSISSSPQHF
CDR3nt: TGTGCCAGTAGTATTTCGTCTTCGCCCCAGCATTTT
j_gene: TRBJ1-5
v_gene: TRBV19
d_gene: -
abundance: -

CDR3aa: CASQLGNTGELFF
CDR3nt: TGTGCCAGTCAACTTGGGAACACCGGGGAGCTGTTTTTT
j_gene: TRBJ2-2
v_gene: TRBV2
d_gene: -
abundance: -

CDR3aa: CASSRKTGLPYEQYF
CDR3nt: TGTGCCAGCAGCCGAAAGACAGGGCTTCCCTACGAGCAGTACTTC
j_gene: TRBJ2-7
v_gene: TRBV5-6
d_gene: TRBD1
abundance: -

CDR3aa: CASSFGTGGGEQFF
CDR3nt: TGTGCCAGCAGTTTCGGGACAGGGGGCGGGGAGCAGTTCTTC
j_gene: TRBJ2-1
v_gene: TRBV27
d_gene: TRBD1
abundance: -

CDR3aa: CASSHSNGRNGYTF
CDR3nt: TGTGCCAGCAGCCATTCTAACGGGAGAAATGGCTACACCTTC
j_gene: TRBJ1-2
v_gene: TRBV3-1/TRBV3-2
d_gene: -
abundance: -

CDR3aa: CASSDRGSTDTQYF
CDR3nt: TGTGCCAGCAGCGATCGGGGAAGCACAGATACGCAGTATTTT
j_gene: TRBJ2-3
v_gene: TRBV9
d_gene: -
abundance: -

CDR3aa: CASSEGQSLNGYTF
CDR3nt: TGTGCCAGCAGTGAAGGTCAGTCCTTAAATGGCTACACCTTC
j_gene: TRBJ1-2
v_gene: TRBV2
d_gene: -
abundance: -

CDR3aa: CASSRGENTGELFF
CDR3nt: TGTGCCAGTAGTCGGGGGGAGAACACCGGGGAGCTGTTTTTT
j_gene: TRBJ2-2
v_gene: TRBV19
d_gene: TRBD2
abundance: -

CDR3aa: CASRPDSSAGNTIYF
CDR3nt: TGTGCCAGCAGGCCGGACAGCTCAGCTGGAAACACCATATATTTT
j_gene: TRBJ1-3
v_gene: TRBV6-4
d_gene: -
abundance: -

CDR3aa: CASSLGTNSEKLFF
CDR3nt: TGTGCCAGCAGCTTAGGGACAAATAGTGAAAAACTGTTTTTT
j_gene: TRBJ1-4
v_gene: TRBV7-8
d_gene: -
abundance: -

CDR3aa: CASSMRGGRLFF
CDR3nt: TGTGCCAGTAGTATGAGAGGGGGCCGCCTGTTTTTT
j_gene: TRBJ1-4
v_gene: TRBV19
d_gene: TRBD1
abundance: -

CDR3aa: CASRSGTGVGNTIYF
CDR3nt: TGTGCCAGCAGATCCGGGACAGGGGTAGGAAACACCATATATTTT
j_gene: TRBJ1-3
v_gene: TRBV27
d_gene: TRBD1
abundance: -

CDR3aa: CASGGPYNSPLHF
CDR3nt: TGTGCCAGCGGCGGCCCCTATAATTCACCCCTCCACTTT
j_gene: TRBJ1-6
v_gene: TRBV2
d_gene: -
abundance: -

CDR3aa: CASSYNRANTGELFF
CDR3nt: TGTGCCAGCAGTTACAACAGGGCCAACACCGGGGAGCTGTTTTTT
j_gene: TRBJ2-2
v_gene: TRBV6-5
d_gene: -
abundance: -

CDR3aa: CASSRTGGPADTQYF
CDR3nt: TGCGCCAGCAGCCGAACCGGGGGGCCAGCAGATACGCAGTATTTT
j_gene: TRBJ2-3
v_gene: TRBV5-1
d_gene: -
abundance: -

CDR3aa: CASSFSGMSVETQYF
CDR3nt: TGCGCCAGCAGCTTTAGCGGGATGAGCGTAGAGACCCAGTACTTC
j_gene: TRBJ2-5
v_gene: TRBV5-1
d_gene: TRBD2
abundance: -

CDR3aa: CATSDPTSGDLAEQFF
CDR3nt: TGTGCCACCAGTGATCCGACTAGCGGGGACCTTGCTGAGCAGTTCTTC
j_gene: TRBJ2-1
v_gene: TRBV24-1
d_gene: TRBD2
abundance: -

CDR3aa: CASSLTGVNEKLFF
CDR3nt: TGTGCCAGCAGCTTGACAGGGGTTAATGAAAAACTGTTTTTT
j_gene: TRBJ1-4
v_gene: TRBV7-9
d_gene: TRBD1
abundance: -

CDR3aa: CAWSVLHSNQPQHF
CDR3nt: TGTGCCTGGAGTGTACTACATAGCAATCAGCCCCAGCATTTT
j_gene: TRBJ1-5
v_gene: TRBV30
d_gene: -
abundance: -

CDR3aa: CASRTGRTNEKLFF
CDR3nt: TGTGCCAGTCGTACAGGGCGGACTAATGAAAAACTGTTTTTT
j_gene: TRBJ1-4
v_gene: TRBV19
d_gene: -
abundance: -

CDR3aa: CASSLTGYEQYF
CDR3nt: TGTGCCAGCAGCTTAACAGGGTACGAGCAGTACTTC
j_gene: TRBJ2-7
v_gene: TRBV5-6
d_gene: -
abundance: -

CDR3aa: CASSIAVLSYNEQFF
CDR3nt: TGTGCCAGCAGTATAGCCGTACTATCCTACAATGAGCAGTTCTTC
j_gene: TRBJ2-1
v_gene: TRBV2
d_gene: -
abundance: once

CDR3aa: CASRKIQGASSYNEQFF
CDR3nt: TGTGCCAGCAGAAAAATACAGGGGGCCAGCTCCTACAATGAGCAGTTCTTC
j_gene: TRBJ2-1
v_gene: TRBV27
d_gene: TRBD1
abundance: -

CDR3aa: CASSQGQGVGNSPLHF
CDR3nt: TGTGCCAGCAGCCAAGGACAGGGAGTCGGTAATTCACCCCTCCACTTT
j_gene: TRBJ1-6
v_gene: TRBV3-1/TRBV3-2
d_gene: TRBD1
abundance: once

CDR3aa: CASSQDPTSSGGFNTGELFF
CDR3nt: TGTGCCAGCAGCCAAGATCCTACTTCTAGCGGGGGGTTCAACACCGGGGAGCTGTTTTTT
j_gene: TRBJ2-2
v_gene: TRBV14
d_gene: TRBD2
abundance: -